The 6 T cell receptor beta chains given below trace back to one sample, sequenced in a study of blood T cells in healthy people across ages (dated by TCRdb to between 2015 and 2017). The library came from 5' RACE. TCRdb lists the instrument as Illumina HiSeq 2500. The second PCR ran for roughly 7 to 12 cycles and used a J-beta primer mix along with a sample-barcoded 5' primer. Clones were called with MiXCR by TCRdb after fastp trimmed the public reads at Q25, and only in-frame beta chains were retained. Rows are combined by CDR3 protein, so each entry shows the most common genes and DNA. The sample has about 730,000 distinct CDR3 sequences on record, roughly 47% of them singletons. The ten largest clones add up to more than 20% of the sample. The material sequenced was blood. The receptors were sampled from a woman aged 60-75 years in good health.

Details on this clonotype: The junction and the germline gene differ at one end; a read error may be behind it. This chain connects TRBV6-5 to TRBJ1-5; the D is unclear. The CDR3 loop spans 14 amino acids. The germline V gene has CDR1 MNHEY and CDR2 SVGAGI. The CDR3 sequence: CASSFGLGNRPQHF. The CDR3, as DNA: TGTGCCAGCAGTTTCGGCTTGGGAAATCGGCCCCAGCATTTT.

The chain uses TRBV3-1 and TRBJ2-7, with 15 bases lining up with TRBD2. V trimming: 5 bases; J trimming: 0 bases; junction bases outside the gene matches: 8. The CDR3 is 18 residues long. Germline V lookup: CDR1 LGHDT, CDR2 YNNKEL (reference sequence). The CDR3, as DNA: TGTGCCAGCAGCGACGGACTAGCGGGAGGGTTAAGCTCCTACGAGCAGTACTTC. Translating it yields CASSDGLAGGLSSYEQYF.

The chain is built from TRBV5-1 and TRBJ2-3; a weak D match, TRBD1 (5 bases). The CDR3 runs 13 residues. V was cut by 6 bases and J by 3 bases, with 11 bases left in between. Germline values: CDR1 SGHRS, CDR2 YFSETQ. CDR3 in amino acids: CASMAGSTDTQYF. In nucleotides, the CDR3 is TGCGCCAGCATGGCAGGGTCTACAGATACGCAGTATTTT.

In its sample, this clonotype was seen a few times. J is TRBJ2-3 and V is TRBV9; D call uncertain. The CDR3 has 13 residues. The germline V gene encodes CDR1 SGDLS and CDR2 YYNGEE. Deletions cut 7 bases from V and 0 bases from J, with 9 bases between. The CDR3 here is CASEKLSTDTQYF. As DNA, the CDR3 is TGTGCCAGCGAAAAGCTGAGCACAGATACGCAGTATTTT.

In the case of this clonotype: A much larger clone differs by one base, so this may be a read error. The chain recombines TRBV27 with TRBJ2-5; TRBD2 matches 7 bases. V trimming: 5 bases; J trimming: 5 bases; junction bases outside the gene matches: 5. The CDR3 has 13 amino acids. In germline, CDR1 is MNHEY, CDR2 SMNVEV (reference sequence). The CDR3 DNA follows: TGTGCCAGCAGTGTACGCGGGAGTGAGACCCAGTACTTC. As protein: CASSVRGSETQYF.

This clonotype was detected a few times. The CDR3 DNA follows: TGTGCCAGAAGGGGGCCGGACTATGGCTACACCTTC. Its translation is CARRGPDYGYTF. The chain joins TRBV21-1 to TRBJ1-2; no DNA check was done on the table's D call, TRBD1. TRBV21-1 is a known pseudogene. The CDR3 runs to 12 residues.